These 25 T cell receptor beta chains were all obtained from the same sample, sequenced in a study of blood T cell repertoires in COVID-19. The data were produced by immunoSEQ multiplex PCR, yet TCRdb's version contains in-frame clones alone and is incomplete. The table includes roughly 190,000 clones, over 70% detected once. Sequencing was performed on peripheral blood. These receptors were obtained from a man aged 50 to 59 with active or convalescent COVID-19.

The chain couples TRBV6-5 to TRBJ1-1; tentatively, D is TRBD1 (6 bases). Trimming removed 7 bases at V and 1 base at J, with 13 bases between. Per the germline V gene, CDR1 is MNHEY and CDR2 is SVGAGI. This CDR3 spans 14 amino acids. Written as DNA, the CDR3 is TGTGCCAGCAATCCCACAGGGAGGAACACTGAAGCTTTCTTT. It yields the protein CASNPTGRNTEAFF.

The chain employs TRBV4-2 and TRBJ2-5; 7 bases line up with TRBD1. Losses at the gene ends were 4 bases for V and 9 bases for J; bases not matched to a gene: 11. Germline V gives CDR1 LGHNA, CDR2 YNFKEQ. The CDR3 extends over 14 amino acids. The CDR3 region is CASSPDRDRKAQYF. As DNA, the CDR3 is TGTGCCAGCAGCCCAGACAGGGATCGGAAGGCCCAGTACTTC.

The chain recombines TRBV27 with TRBJ1-2; the D gene is possibly TRBD1 (5 bases). CDR1 is MNHEY, CDR2 SMNVEV, per germline (reference sequence). Trimming left V 1 base short and J 8 bases short, with 14 bases between. This CDR3 contains 14 residues. CDR3 loop: CASSLFKQGRGYTF. The CDR3 coding sequence is TGTGCCAGCAGTTTATTTAAGCAGGGAAGAGGCTACACCTTC.

The chain recombines TRBV9 with TRBJ1-3, with D tentatively TRBD1 (5 bases). The CDR3 is 14 residues long. V lost 0 bases, J lost 4 bases, and 8 bases lay in between. Germline-derived CDR1 and CDR2 are SGDLS and YYNGEE. CDR3 sequence: CASSVARTGNTIYF. The CDR3, as DNA: TGTGCCAGCAGCGTAGCTCGGACAGGAAACACCATATATTTT.

The chain links TRBV6-1 to TRBJ2-7; 9 bases agree with TRBD1. CDR3 size: 14 residues. Germline V gives CDR1 MNHNS, CDR2 SASEGT. V shed 3 bases and J 6 bases; nucleotides not matched to a gene: 6. DNA for the CDR3: TGTGCCAGCAGTGATGGGACAGGGAGAGGCGAGCAGTACTTC. Translated, it gives CASSDGTGRGEQYF.

The chain employs TRBV7-8 and TRBJ1-1; no clear D gene. This CDR3 has 15 residues. The V gene lost 2 bases and the J gene lost 4 bases, with 14 bases spanning the gap. Per germline, CDR1 SGHVS and CDR2 FQNEAQ. The CDR3 spells CASSLSARRITEAFF. CDR3 DNA sequence: TGTGCCAGCAGCTTAAGTGCCAGGCGTATCACTGAAGCTTTCTTT. The full variable domain, with the rest looked up from reference TRBV7-8 and TRBJ1-1, is GAGVSQSPRYKVAKRGQDVALRCDPISGHVSLFWYQQALGQGPEFLTYFQNEAQLDKSGLPSDRFFAERPEGSVSTLKIQRTQQEDSAVYLCASSLSARRITEAFFGQGTRLTVV.

The J gene is TRBJ1-4, the V gene TRBV10-3, with 7 bases that match TRBD1. After removal of 6 bases from V and 5 bases from J, the junction contained 3 bases not matched to a gene. Per germline, CDR1 ENHRY and CDR2 SYGVKD. The CDR3 is 13 amino acids. CDR3 protein: CAIRPGQNEKLFF. The CDR3 DNA is TGTGCCATCAGACCGGGACAGAATGAAAAACTGTTTTTT.

V is TRBV18 and J is TRBJ2-5; tentatively, D is TRBD1 (6 bases). CDR1 is KGHSH, CDR2 LQKENI, per germline. V lost 4 bases and J lost 0, with 6 bases in between. The CDR3 has 13 amino acids. The chain's CDR3 is CASSRQDQETQYF. The CDR3 DNA reads as TGTGCCAGCTCACGACAGGACCAAGAGACCCAGTACTTC.

V and J are TRBV11-2 and TRBJ2-3; D possibly corresponds to TRBD2 (5 bases). This CDR3 is 17 amino acids long. V was trimmed by 1 base and J by 6 bases, leaving 20 bases between them. Per the germline V gene, CDR1 is SGHAT and CDR2 is FQNNGV. CDR3 in amino acids: CASSLVASARPGDTQYF. The CDR3 DNA sequence: TGTGCCAGCAGCTTAGTCGCTTCGGCCCGACCGGGGGATACGCAGTATTTT. Complete variable domain (other parts from reference TRBV11-2 and TRBJ2-3): EAGVAQSPRYKIIEKRQSVAFWCNPISGHATLYWYQQILGQGPKLLIQFQNNGVVDDSQLPKDRFSAERLKGVDSTLKIQPAKLEDSAVYLCASSLVASARPGDTQYFGPGTRLTVL.

This chain links TRBV15 with TRBJ2-1; 8 nucleotides agree with TRBD1. The CDR3 is made up of 14 amino acids. Germline V gene sequence: CDR1 LNHNV, CDR2 YYDKDF (reference sequence). V lost 8 bases and J lost 5; bases outside the gene matches: 8. The CDR3 bases are TGTGCCACCGCACACAGGGGGGTCCACAATGAGCAGTTCTTC. It codes for CATAHRGVHNEQFF.

V gene TRBV10-2 combines with J gene TRBJ2-7; D not resolved. In germline, CDR1 is WSHSY, CDR2 SAAADI. The CDR3 contains 12 residues. With 7 bases removed from V and 4 bases from J, the gap between germline ends came to 11 bases. CDR3 in amino acids: CASTKNGYEQYF. CDR3 DNA sequence: TGCGCCAGCACTAAGAATGGTTACGAGCAGTACTTC.

The rearrangement uses TRBV19 and TRBJ1-4, with TRBD1 matching over 9 bases. The CDR3 loop spans 16 amino acids. V was pared by 5 bases and J by 5 bases, with 9 bases of the junction left unmatched. Looked up from germline, CDR1 is LNHDA and CDR2 is SQIVND (reference sequence). Here the CDR3 reads CASSERTGDSNEKLFF. CDR3 DNA sequence: TGTGCCAGTAGTGAGAGGACAGGGGACTCAAATGAAAAACTGTTTTTT.

The V call is TRBV18, the J call TRBJ1-1; 9 nucleotides agree with TRBD1. This CDR3 is 13 amino acids long. J was trimmed by 7 bases and V by 6 bases; bases with no gene match: 6. Germline V lookup: CDR1 KGHSH, CDR2 LQKENI. The CDR3 DNA reads TGTGCCAGCTCGCTAGGGACAGGGAGTGAAGCTTTCTTT. Translating it yields CASSLGTGSEAFF.

This chain uses TRBV28 with TRBJ1-5; the match to TRBD1 covers 8 bases. CDR3 length: 14 residues. V trimming: 5 bases; J trimming: 5 bases; junction bases outside the gene matches: 5. Per the germline V gene, CDR1 is MDHEN and CDR2 is SYDVKM. CDR3 in DNA: TGTGCCAGCAGTCGACAGGGGCGGGATCAGCCCCAGCATTTT. Its protein is CASSRQGRDQPQHF.

The genes are TRBV6-1 and TRBJ1-2; perhaps TRBD1 as D (6 bases). V lost 2 bases and J lost 7, with 11 bases in between. CDR1 and CDR2 (germline): MNHNS, SASEGT. The CDR3 has 13 amino acids. As DNA, the CDR3 is TGTGCCAGCAGTGAAAGGACAGTTGCTGGCTACACCTTC. It codes for CASSERTVAGYTF.

This clone has just one count. This chain joins TRBV18 and TRBJ2-7; 7 nucleotides align to TRBD1. The junction had 4 bases not matched to a gene; V was cut back by 0 bases and J by 2 bases. Germline V gene lookup returns CDR1 KGHSH and CDR2 LQKENI. CDR3 size: 15 residues. This CDR3 reads CASSPPLGTAYEQYF. DNA for the CDR3: TGTGCCAGCTCACCACCACTGGGGACAGCCTACGAGCAGTACTTC. The full variable domain, with the rest looked up from reference TRBV18 and TRBJ2-7, is NAGVMQNPRHLVRRRGQEARLRCSPMKGHSHVYWYRQLPEEGLKFMVYLQKENIIDESGMPKERFSAEFPKEGPSILRIQQVVRGDSAAYFCASSPPLGTAYEQYFGPGTRLTVT.

V gene TRBV5-6 combines with J gene TRBJ2-1; TRBD2 aligns across 14 bases. Germline V gene lookup returns CDR1 SGHDT and CDR2 YYEEEE. The ends lost 1 base at V and 7 bases at J; junction bases unmatched: 4. This CDR3 spans 16 amino acids. DNA for the CDR3: TGTGCCAGCAGCTTGCGACTAGCGGGGGGGGAAAATGAGCAGTTCTTC. Translated, it gives CASSLRLAGGENEQFF.

The chain employs TRBV6-2 or TRBV6-3 and TRBJ1-1; no clear D. The CDR3 has 14 amino acids. V was clipped by 2 bases and J by 7 bases, with 14 bases between them. Germline V gene data show CDR1 as MNHEY and CDR2 as SVGEGT. In DNA, the CDR3 is TGTGCCAGCAGTTACCGCCGGGGTCCGGATGAAGCTTTCTTT. As protein: CASSYRRGPDEAFF.

The sample holds a few counts of this clone. The genes are TRBV2 and TRBJ2-7, with D perhaps matching TRBD1 (6 bases). The CDR3 has 14 amino acids. V was pared by 3 bases and J by 3 bases, with 12 bases between. The germline V gene has CDR1 SNHLY and CDR2 FYNNEI. The CDR3 is CASSEEIGGYEQYF. Written as DNA, the CDR3 is TGTGCCAGCAGTGAGGAGATAGGGGGCTACGAGCAGTACTTC.

The chain carries TRBV20-1 and TRBJ1-2, with no clear D. This CDR3 spans 11 amino acids. In germline, CDR1 is DFQATT, CDR2 SNEGSKA (reference sequence). Trimming removed 0 bases from V and 8 bases from J, with 7 bases in between. CDR3 DNA sequence: TGCAGTGCTAGAGACTGGAGGGGCTACACCTTC. Translation gives CSARDWRGYTF.

The chain is built from TRBV4-3 and TRBJ2-2; D is possibly TRBD1 (7 bases). Deletions cut 2 bases from V and 7 bases from J, with 17 bases between. Germline V gives CDR1 LGHNA, CDR2 YSLEER. The CDR3 spans 16 residues. CDR3 coding DNA: TGCGCCAGCAGCCAAATCTCAGGGGGGCGGTTCGGGGAGCTGTTTTTT. As protein: CASSQISGGRFGELFF.

This clone appeared a few times. The rearrangement uses TRBV9 and TRBJ1-4, with TRBD1 matching over 7 bases. The germline V gene encodes CDR1 SGDLS and CDR2 YYNGEE. Unmatched junction bases numbered 7, after V lost 5 bases and J lost 0 bases. CDR3 length: 16 amino acids. The CDR3 DNA follows: TGTGCCAGCAGTTTGGGGGACAGCGCAACTAATGAAAAACTGTTTTTT. Translated, it gives CASSLGDSATNEKLFF.

CDR3 region: CASSSAGQGRSEQYF. CDR3 bases: TGTGCCAGCAGTTCCGCGGGACAGGGTCGTAGCGAGCAGTACTTC. J is TRBJ2-7 and V is TRBV6-5, with TRBD1 matching 9 bases. Trimming cost V 4 bases and J 6 bases; bases outside gene matches: 10. CDR3 size: 15 residues. The germline gives CDR1 MNHEY, CDR2 SVGAGI.

J is TRBJ2-7 and V is TRBV5-4, with TRBD2 matching over 7 bases. The junction had 10 bases not matched to a gene; V was cut back by 3 bases and J by 1 base. This CDR3 region has 16 residues. The V gene's germline CDR1 is SGHNT and CDR2 YYREEE (reference sequence). The CDR3 loop reads CASSSHGEGSSYEQYF. The CDR3 bases are TGTGCCAGCAGCTCCCATGGGGAGGGCTCATCCTACGAGCAGTACTTC.

The table lists this clone with a count of one. V is TRBV9 and J is TRBJ2-5; 13 bases match TRBD2. V lost 1 base, J lost 5 bases, and 5 bases stayed unmatched. CDR3 length equals 16 residues. The V gene's germline CDR1 is SGDLS and CDR2 YYNGEE. The CDR3 bases are TGTGCCAGCAGCGTAACTAGCGGGAGGGCAGGGGAGACCCAGTACTTC. The encoded protein is CASSVTSGRAGETQYF.